One and the same sample provided the 4 T cell receptor beta chains below, sequenced in a study of OX40 agonist ivuxolimab in advanced cancers. The library was prepared using the immunoSEQ multiplex PCR assay. The table was pulled from immuneACCESS by TCRdb, which kept in-frame rearrangements only. Such tables lose some clones; where checked, under half of the loss comes from unresolved V genes, and the rest has no known cause. The table for this sample lists 90,000 to 100,000 clones; 80% to 90% of them were counted only once. Around 0.8% of the sample rests with the top ten. The sample consisted of CD4+ or CD8+ T cells sorted from blood, taken in a trial of the OX40 agonist ivuxolimab. The source of these receptors is an adult with an advanced solid tumor such as melanoma, head and neck, liver or kidney cancer.

The chain employs TRBV30 and TRBJ1-5; tentatively, D is TRBD1 (5 bases). Per the germline V gene, CDR1 is GTSNPN and CDR2 is SVGIG (reference sequence). CDR3 size: 13 residues. V was cut by 1 base and J by 4 bases, with 8 bases left in between. The CDR3 DNA reads TGTGCCTGGAGTGCGGGGCGGAATCAGCCCCAGCATTTT. Translation: CAWSAGRNQPQHF.

DNA of the CDR3: TGTGCCAGCAGCTCTATGGACAGACCACAATCCTATGGCTACACCTTC. Protein product: CASSSMDRPQSYGYTF. The rearrangement joins TRBV5-5 to TRBJ1-2; weak D call: TRBD1 (6 bases). The CDR3 has 16 residues. The germline V gene has CDR1 SGHKS and CDR2 YYEKEE (reference sequence). V was trimmed by 3 bases and J by 4 bases, leaving 19 bases between them.

To note about this clone: The identical CDR3 is also encoded by other nucleotide sequences in the sample. This chain uses TRBV5-1 with TRBJ2-5; D ambiguous. The germline CDR1 and CDR2 sequences are SGHRS and YFSETQ. The CDR3 extends over 13 amino acids. Trimming took 0 bases from V and 2 from J, leaving 5 bases between them. The CDR3 DNA sequence: TGCGCCAGCAGCTTGGGCAGTCAAGAGACCCAGTACTTC. It yields the protein CASSLGSQETQYF.

The chain combines TRBV5-1 with TRBJ2-7; 13 positions agree with TRBD2. Germline lookup yields CDR1 SGHRS and CDR2 YFSETQ. Trimming took 0 bases from V and 5 from J; bases not matched to a gene: 2. The CDR3 contains 15 residues. The CDR3 DNA reads TGCGCCAGCAGCTTGGCAGGGACTAGCGGGAACGAGCAGTACTTC. Translating gives CASSLAGTSGNEQYF.